This T cell receptor beta chain is from a study of breast tumors, draining lymph nodes, adjacent tissues. Study conclusions and caveats: Compared with lymph nodes, tumors were less diverse; compared with nontumor tissue, more. Luminal-like breast cancer showed significantly greater tumor-nontumor repertoire similarity than basal-like breast cancer did. Findings are consistent with lymph node origin and intratumoral expansion of most tumor T cells. That most tumor T cells come from lymph nodes remained unproven.

This CDR3 region has 15 residues. V lost 2 bases and J lost 4; bases outside the gene matches: 5. The germline V gene has CDR1 SGHDT and CDR2 YYEEEE. TCRdb re-called the multiplex PCR reads with MiXCR, one entry per CDR3 protein. The repertoire holds about 130,000 distinct CDR3 sequences, with 21% as singletons. Samples came from axillary lymph nodes draining the breast cancer. This clonotype was seen ten or more times. The antigen is unknown. V and J are TRBV5-6 and TRBJ2-7, with 11 bases that match TRBD2. The TCR originated in a female donor with breast cancer. Some clones in this sample may be carry-over from other donors' samples. The specimen was axillary lymph node tissue. As DNA, the CDR3 is TGTGCCAGCAGCTTTGGGACTAGCGGAGTTTACGAGCAGTACTTC. Encoded protein: CASSFGTSGVYEQYF.